The clone carrying this TCR beta chain was seen a few times. Antigen unknown. The CDR3 extends over 12 amino acids. Trimming removed 5 bases from V and 5 bases from J, with 10 bases in between. This sample stems from a study of identical twins. TCRdb reprocessed the 5' RACE reads with MiXCR, giving one entry per CDR3 protein. The table includes 600,000 to 850,000 distinct CDR3 sequences, about 20% detected once. Findings and caveats of the study: For monozygotic twins, models underestimated out-of-frame TCR alpha sharing. Fewer insertions characterized abundant cord blood beta clonotypes, whereas memory repertoires showed none. Conclusions came from cross-sectional statistical analysis, not from following the same donors.

These data were likewise used in another study, on T cells expressing NK-cell markers. That publication notes: The authors derived TCR beta repertoires from sorted CD3+CD56+NKG2C+, CD3+CD56+NKG2C- and CD3+CD56-NKG2C+ T cells.

The chain carries TRBV12-3 or TRBV12-4 and TRBJ2-7, with a tentative D call TRBD1 (5 bases). The receptor's source is a woman between 18 and 29 years old in good health. Input material: PBMCs. CDR3 protein: CASSHQGNEQYF. DNA of the CDR3: TGTGCCAGCAGTCATCAGGGAAACGAGCAGTACTTC.